What follows are 13 T cell receptor beta chains derived from one specimen sequenced in a study of OX40 agonist ivuxolimab in advanced cancers. Profiled with immunoSEQ multiplex PCR; TCRdb holds only in-frame clones, not every one. The repertoire holds 100,000 to 150,000 clones, with roughly 90% as singletons. The sequencing used CD4+ or CD8+ T cells sorted from blood, collected in a trial of the OX40 agonist ivuxolimab. These receptors were obtained from an adult with an advanced solid tumor such as melanoma, head and neck, liver or kidney cancer.

The chain couples TRBV4-2 to TRBJ2-5; the D gene is possibly TRBD2 (6 bases). Germline-derived CDR1 and CDR2 are LGHNA and YNFKEQ. V was trimmed by 3 bases and J by 2 bases, leaving 13 bases between them. CDR3 length: 15 residues. CDR3 nucleotides: TGTGCCAGCAGCCAGTCCCTACGGGAGCAAGAGACCCAGTACTTC. Its protein product is CASSQSLREQETQYF.

The chain couples TRBV19 to TRBJ2-1; 12 nucleotides match TRBD2. The ends lost 3 bases at V and 0 bases at J; junction bases unmatched: 0. The CDR3 runs to 16 residues. The germline V gene has CDR1 LNHDA and CDR2 SQIVND (reference sequence). CDR3 DNA: TGTGCCAGTAGTATGACTAGCGGGGGCTCCTACAATGAGCAGTTCTTC. Encoded protein: CASSMTSGGSYNEQFF. The full variable domain, in which reference TRBV19 and TRBJ2-1 provide the parts outside the CDR3, is DGGITQSPKYLFRKEGQNVTLSCEQNLNHDAMYWYRQDPGQGLRLIYYSQIVNDFQKGDIAEGYSVSREKKESFPLTVTSAQKNPTAFYLCASSMTSGGSYNEQFFGPGTRLTVL.

The chain uses TRBV7-2 and TRBJ2-2; D possibly corresponds to TRBD1 (5 bases). The germline gives CDR1 SGHTA, CDR2 FQGNSA. V gave up 4 bases and J gave up 5 bases, with 20 bases separating them. The CDR3 runs to 17 residues. The CDR3 sequence: CASSSRGVAVVTGELFF. CDR3 sequence (DNA): TGTGCCAGCAGCTCAAGGGGCGTGGCGGTGGTTACCGGGGAGCTGTTTTTT.

The chain combines TRBV5-6 with TRBJ1-5; tentative D call: TRBD1 (5 bases). The CDR3 has 17 amino acids. V lost 0 bases and J lost 6, with 19 bases in between. Per germline, CDR1 SGHDT and CDR2 YYEEEE. The CDR3 loop is CASSLGSGRGAVQPQHF. The CDR3 DNA is TGTGCCAGCAGCTTGGGTTCGGGACGAGGGGCGGTTCAGCCCCAGCATTTT.

The genes are TRBV19 and TRBJ1-5; D remains unclear. The germline V gene has CDR1 LNHDA and CDR2 SQIVND (reference sequence). The CDR3 has 14 residues. The germline V and J ends were trimmed by 3 bases and 1 base, with 7 bases remaining between them. The CDR3: CASSILQSNQPQHF. The CDR3 nucleotides read TGTGCCAGTAGTATCCTTCAAAGCAATCAGCCCCAGCATTTT.

V gene TRBV27 combines with J gene TRBJ2-4; 7 nucleotides agree with TRBD2. The germline V gene encodes CDR1 MNHEY and CDR2 SMNVEV (reference sequence). The CDR3 spans 13 residues. V trimming: 2 bases; J trimming: 7 bases; junction bases outside the gene matches: 2. The CDR3 nucleotides read TGTGCCAGCAGTTTAGCTAGCGGCAACATTCAGTACTTC. Its translation: CASSLASGNIQYF.

The CDR3 DNA reads TGTGCCAGTAGTATCTTACCGGCACCCGACCAAGTTAACTATGGCTACACCTTC. This codes for CASSILPAPDQVNYGYTF. This chain joins TRBV19 and TRBJ1-2; unclear D gene. Germline V gives CDR1 LNHDA, CDR2 SQIVND (reference sequence). V lost 3 bases, J lost 1 base, and 21 bases lay in between. This CDR3 is built from 18 residues.

This chain connects TRBV19 to TRBJ1-1; D remains unclear. The germline CDR1 and CDR2 sequences are LNHDA and SQIVND (reference sequence). This CDR3 comprises 13 residues. The germline V and J ends were trimmed by 5 bases and 4 bases, with 11 bases remaining between them. CDR3 protein: CASSWLRGTEAFF. CDR3 in DNA: TGTGCCAGTAGTTGGCTCCGGGGCACTGAAGCTTTCTTT.

This chain joins TRBV7-9 and TRBJ2-1; D gene uncertain. V was clipped by 1 base and J by 5 bases, with 6 bases between them. CDR1 is SEHNR, CDR2 FQNEAQ, per germline (reference sequence). The CDR3 loop spans 13 amino acids. The CDR3 sequence: CASSLDGDNEQFF. In nucleotides, the CDR3 is TGTGCCAGCAGCTTAGACGGTGACAATGAGCAGTTCTTC.

The gene calls are TRBV28 and TRBJ1-5; D may be TRBD1 (6 bases). This CDR3 is 16 amino acids long. Germline V gene data show CDR1 as MDHEN and CDR2 as SYDVKM. With 3 bases removed from V and 7 bases from J, the gap between germline ends came to 19 bases. This chain's CDR3 is CASSFPGEGGHQPQHF. The CDR3, as DNA: TGTGCCAGCAGTTTCCCGGGGGAGGGGGGGCACCAGCCCCAGCATTTT.

This sequence joins TRBV7-2 and TRBJ2-5, with 10 bases lining up with TRBD1. The DNA end favors TRBJ2-7, so the J call may be wrong. Per the germline V gene, CDR1 is SGHTA and CDR2 is FQGNSA. The CDR3 runs to 14 residues. CDR3 loop: CASSPGTGEYEQYF. CDR3 in DNA: TGTGCCAGCAGCCCGGGGACAGGGGAATACGAGCAGTACTTC.

The rearrangement joins TRBV28 to TRBJ2-7; D tentatively reads TRBD1 or TRBD2 (5 bases each). The CDR3 spans 15 residues. V was clipped by 5 bases and J by 0 bases, with 14 bases between them. The germline V gene has CDR1 MDHEN and CDR2 SYDVKM. The DNA for the CDR3 is TGTGCCAGCAGTACCGGGACCAACAGCTCCTACGAGCAGTACTTC. It specifies CASSTGTNSSYEQYF.

This chain uses TRBV25-1 with TRBJ1-1, with 8 bases fitting TRBD1. CDR1 is MGHDK and CDR2 is SYGVNS in the germline V gene. CDR3 size: 15 residues. The junction had 13 bases not matched to a gene; V was cut back by 9 bases and J by 4 bases. CDR3 sequence (DNA): TGTGCCAGTGGAGGACAGGGAGGCCCTAGCACTGAAGCTTTCTTT. Translating it yields CASGGQGGPSTEAFF.